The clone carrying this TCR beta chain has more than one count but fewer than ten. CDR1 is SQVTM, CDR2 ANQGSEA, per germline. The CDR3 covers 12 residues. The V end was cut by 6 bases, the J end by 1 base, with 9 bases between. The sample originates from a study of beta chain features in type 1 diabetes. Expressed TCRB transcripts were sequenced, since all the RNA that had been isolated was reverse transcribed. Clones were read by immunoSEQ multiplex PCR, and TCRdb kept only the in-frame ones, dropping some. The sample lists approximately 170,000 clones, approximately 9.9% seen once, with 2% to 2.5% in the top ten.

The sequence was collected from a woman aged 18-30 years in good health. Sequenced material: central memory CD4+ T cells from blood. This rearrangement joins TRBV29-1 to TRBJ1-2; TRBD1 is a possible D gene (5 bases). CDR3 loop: CSVLGDNYGYTF. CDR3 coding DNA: TGCAGCGTCCTAGGGGATAACTATGGCTACACCTTC.